The next 29 T cell receptor beta chains were all read from a single sample in a study of cytomegalovirus exposure and HLA in healthy donors. The PCR was carried out with 60 Vbeta primers and 13 Jbeta primers. This table comes from immunoSEQ multiplex PCR, and its TCRdb copy is limited to in-frame clones, with some not included. The sample lists 150,000 to 180,000 clones; around 84% were seen once. The sample taken for sequencing was PBMCs. These receptors were obtained from a woman in her thirties or forties in good health and CMV-seropositive.

This rearrangement joins TRBV6-1 to TRBJ1-2; D is unresolved. The germline gives CDR1 MNHNS, CDR2 SASEGT. The CDR3 runs to 13 residues. The V end lost 4 bases, the J end lost 5 bases, and 11 bases lay between the germline ends. CDR3 nucleotide sequence: TGTGCCAGCAGTGTTTCGGTTACGTATGGCTACACCTTC. Encoded protein: CASSVSVTYGYTF.

The rearrangement links TRBV11-3 to TRBJ2-5; D is possibly TRBD1 (5 bases). CDR3 length: 14 amino acids. The germline CDR1 and CDR2 sequences are SGHNT and YENEEA. The V end was cut by 1 base, the J end by 4 bases, with 10 bases between. CDR3 DNA sequence: TGTGCCAGCAGCTTAGCGCTCAGGGTAGAGACCCAGTACTTC. This gives the protein CASSLALRVETQYF.

V and J are TRBV19 and TRBJ1-5, with D unresolved. V was clipped by 1 base and J by 3 bases, with 10 bases between them. The V gene's germline CDR1 is LNHDA and CDR2 SQIVND (reference sequence). The CDR3 has 15 amino acids. The CDR3 DNA reads TGTGCCAGTAGTATAGTGGTCGGGGACAATCAGCCCCAGCATTTT. It codes for CASSIVVGDNQPQHF. Drawing the rest from reference TRBV19 and TRBJ1-5, the complete variable domain is DGGITQSPKYLFRKEGQNVTLSCEQNLNHDAMYWYRQDPGQGLRLIYYSQIVNDFQKGDIAEGYSVSREKKESFPLTVTSAQKNPTAFYLCASSIVVGDNQPQHFGDGTRLSIL.

This clone was recorded a few times. The chain carries TRBV27 and TRBJ2-7; the match to TRBD2 covers 8 bases. V was pared by 1 base and J by 4 bases, with 3 bases of the junction left unmatched. Germline assignment: CDR1 MNHEY and CDR2 SMNVEV (reference sequence). The CDR3 length is 14 residues. CDR3 in amino acids: CASSLLSGSYEQYF. The CDR3 DNA reads TGTGCCAGCAGTTTATTAAGCGGGAGTTACGAGCAGTACTTC.

The V call is TRBV9, the J call TRBJ2-3; D gene unclear. The germline V gene has CDR1 SGDLS and CDR2 YYNGEE. V lost 3 bases and J 0 bases, leaving 2 bases between the germline ends. The CDR3 is 12 residues long. CDR3 DNA: TGTGCCAGCAGCGCTAGCACAGATACGCAGTATTTT. This gives the protein CASSASTDTQYF.

The genes are TRBV6-5 and TRBJ2-1; TRBD2 aligns across 11 bases. Germline V lookup: CDR1 MNHEY, CDR2 SVGAGI. V shed 2 bases and J 2 bases; nucleotides not matched to a gene: 2. This CDR3 comprises 16 residues. CDR3 region: CASSYDSGRAYNEQFF. DNA of the CDR3: TGTGCCAGCAGTTACGATAGCGGGAGGGCCTACAATGAGCAGTTCTTC.

This clone was counted a few times. The CDR3 DNA reads TGTGCCAGCAGCCCGACAGGGTATGCAGCGCAGTATTTT. Protein sequence: CASSPTGYAAQYF. The V gene is TRBV7-6, the J gene TRBJ2-3; 7 nucleotides agree with TRBD1. CDR3 length: 13 residues. V was pared by 5 bases and J by 10 bases, with 9 bases of the junction left unmatched. Germline assignment: CDR1 SGHVS and CDR2 FNYEAQ.

The rearrangement uses TRBV11-3 and TRBJ2-5, with 13 bases that match TRBD2. This CDR3 has 18 amino acids. CDR1 is SGHNT and CDR2 is YENEEA in the germline V gene. J gave up 5 bases and V 1 base, and 10 bases lay outside the gene matches. This CDR3 is CASSLVLGLAGVVETQYF. CDR3 nucleotide sequence: TGTGCCAGCAGCTTAGTCCTCGGACTAGCGGGAGTCGTGGAGACCCAGTACTTC. Combining the CDR3 with reference TRBV11-3 and TRBJ2-5 gives the whole variable domain EAGVVQSPRYKIIEKKQPVAFWCNPISGHNTLYWYLQNLGQGPELLIRYENEEAVDDSQLPKDRFSAERLKGVDSTLKIQPAELGDSAVYLCASSLVLGLAGVVETQYFGPGTRLLVL.

The chain joins TRBV29-1 to TRBJ2-1, with D maybe TRBD1 (6 bases). This CDR3 has 14 residues. With 7 bases removed from V and 8 bases from J, the gap between germline ends came to 21 bases. Germline V gives CDR1 SQVTM, CDR2 ANQGSEA. This CDR3 reads CSARGQGNIHEQFF. The CDR3, as DNA: TGCAGCGCCCGAGGGCAGGGGAACATCCATGAGCAGTTCTTC.

The J gene is TRBJ2-2, the V gene TRBV7-3, with D possibly being TRBD2 (6 bases). V was shortened by 8 bases and J by 0 bases, with 10 bases between the two germline ends. The CDR3 length is 14 residues. The V gene's germline CDR1 is SGHTA and CDR2 FQGTGA. The CDR3 loop reads CASRGAANTGELFF. The CDR3 DNA is TGTGCCAGCCGCGGGGCCGCGAACACCGGGGAGCTGTTTTTT.

The V call is TRBV14, the J call TRBJ2-5; weak D call: TRBD2 (5 bases). This CDR3 comprises 14 residues. Germline V gene sequence: CDR1 SGHDN, CDR2 FVKESK. The V gene lost 4 bases and the J gene lost 4 bases, with 13 bases spanning the gap. The CDR3 DNA sequence: TGTGCCAGCAGCCGAAGCGGAGTTGGAGAGACCCAGTACTTC. Amino acid sequence: CASSRSGVGETQYF.

As for this clone: Germline and junction disagree at one end, which may indicate a read error. The chain has TRBV7-7 and TRBJ2-1; 9 bases agree with TRBD2. CDR3 length: 15 residues. Germline V gives CDR1 SSHAT, CDR2 FNYEAQ (reference sequence). CDR3 amino acids: CASSLAGAQNNEQFF. CDR3 nucleotides: TGTGCTAGCAGCTTAGCGGGGGCTCAGAACAATGAGCAGTTCTTC.

The chain couples TRBV5-1 to TRBJ2-1; 8 bases agree with TRBD1. From germline, CDR1 is SGHRS and CDR2 YFSETQ. The CDR3 is 15 residues long. Trimming cost V 4 bases and J 8 bases; bases outside gene matches: 11. CDR3 sequence: CASSQGAGRGDEQFF. The CDR3 DNA reads as TGCGCCAGCAGCCAGGGGGCTGGGCGGGGCGATGAGCAGTTCTTC.

This chain's CDR3 is CASSYSRTGLRTEAFF. CDR3 DNA: TGTGCCAGCAGTTACTCCAGGACAGGGTTAAGAACTGAAGCTTTCTTT. The chain recombines TRBV6-5 with TRBJ1-1; 8 bases agree with TRBD1. The CDR3 consists of 16 residues. From germline, CDR1 is MNHEY and CDR2 SVGAGI. V was pared by 0 bases and J by 5 bases, with 8 bases of the junction left unmatched.

The chain recombines TRBV30 with TRBJ1-1; 9 bases align to TRBD1. The CDR3 has 13 amino acids. In germline, CDR1 is GTSNPN, CDR2 SVGIG (reference sequence). V was pared by 3 bases and J by 5 bases, with 4 bases of the junction left unmatched. The CDR3 nucleotides are TGTGCCTGGAGCCGGGACAGGGCGACTGAAGCTTTCTTT. It encodes CAWSRDRATEAFF.

The genes are TRBV5-1 and TRBJ1-1; 9 nucleotides align to TRBD1. The V and J ends lost 0 bases and 3 bases, in that order; junction bases with no gene match: 0. The CDR3 is 14 amino acids. The germline V gene encodes CDR1 SGHRS and CDR2 YFSETQ. The DNA of the CDR3 is TGCGCCAGCAGCTTGGGGGACAGGGACACTGAAGCTTTCTTT. Amino acid sequence: CASSLGDRDTEAFF. Complete variable domain (other parts from reference TRBV5-1 and TRBJ1-1): KAGVTQTPRYLIKTRGQQVTLSCSPISGHRSVSWYQQTPGQGLQFLFEYFSETQRNKGNFPGRFSGRQFSNSRSEMNVSTLELGDSALYLCASSLGDRDTEAFFGQGTRLTVV.

V gene TRBV9 combines with J gene TRBJ2-1; TRBD2 matches at 7 bases. From germline, CDR1 is SGDLS and CDR2 YYNGEE. The CDR3 consists of 15 residues. The ends lost 1 base at V and 3 bases at J; junction bases unmatched: 4. The CDR3 region has the DNA TGTGCCAGCAGCGTACTGGGGGGGAACTACAATGAGCAGTTCTTC. Protein product: CASSVLGGNYNEQFF.

This chain uses TRBV28 with TRBJ2-7; 8 positions match TRBD2. This CDR3 comprises 14 residues. Looked up from germline, CDR1 is MDHEN and CDR2 is SYDVKM. Germline trimming cut 2 bases from V and 7 bases from J; bases unmatched to any gene: 7. CDR3 sequence (DNA): TGTGCCAGCAGTTTAATTAGCGGGATTAAAGAGCAGTACTTC. It is translated as CASSLISGIKEQYF.

A single count supports this clone. For the CDR3, the DNA is TGTGCCAGCAGCTTCTCCGGGGAACAGCCCCAGCATTTT. It specifies CASSFSGEQPQHF. The V and J genes are TRBV7-6 and TRBJ1-5, with unresolved D. Germline V gene lookup returns CDR1 SGHVS and CDR2 FNYEAQ. The CDR3 totals 13 residues. V was shortened by 3 bases and J by 7 bases, with 10 bases between the two germline ends.

This clone showed up just once. The rearrangement uses TRBV5-4 and TRBJ1-5; D is ambiguous. The V gene's germline CDR1 is SGHNT and CDR2 YYREEE (reference sequence). The V end lost 0 bases, the J end lost 4 bases, and 5 bases lay between the germline ends. There are 13 residues in the CDR3. In DNA form, the CDR3 reads TGTGCCAGCAGCTTGGGGCCGAATCAGCCCCAGCATTTT. Protein sequence: CASSLGPNQPQHF.

The V gene is TRBV7-9, the J gene TRBJ2-6; 7 nucleotides line up with TRBD1. The V and J ends lost 6 bases and 1 base, in that order; junction bases with no gene match: 9. Germline loops: CDR1 SEHNR, CDR2 FQNEAQ (reference sequence). This CDR3 region has 17 residues. The CDR3: CASRTNRGPSGANVLTF. The CDR3 DNA reads as TGTGCCAGCAGAACTAACAGGGGTCCGTCTGGGGCCAACGTCCTGACTTTC.

The DNA for the CDR3 is TGCAGCGTTGGACTGGGCCAAGAGACCCAGTACTTC. Its protein product is CSVGLGQETQYF. The genes are TRBV29-1 and TRBJ2-5; D gene uncertain. The germline V gene has CDR1 SQVTM and CDR2 ANQGSEA. The CDR3 runs to 12 residues. V was trimmed by 4 bases and J by 1 base, leaving 7 bases between them.

The V and J genes are TRBV5-1 and TRBJ2-2; 9 bases map to TRBD2. The CDR3 runs to 15 residues. The V segment lost 4 bases and the J segment 3 bases; nucleotides outside the gene matches: 4. From germline, CDR1 is SGHRS and CDR2 YFSETQ. The CDR3 protein is CASSPRLADTGELFF. The CDR3 DNA sequence: TGCGCCAGCAGCCCCCGACTAGCGGACACCGGGGAGCTGTTTTTT.

The chain couples TRBV7-8 to TRBJ1-1, with 7 nucleotides matching TRBD1. Per germline, CDR1 SGHVS and CDR2 FQNEAQ. Trimming removed 8 bases from V and 5 bases from J; junction bases left unmatched: 8. The CDR3 contains 13 residues. The CDR3 DNA reads as TGTGCCAGCTCCGGGAGGGGGCAAACTGAAGCTTTCTTT. Translation gives CASSGRGQTEAFF. Based on the CDR3 plus reference TRBV7-8 and TRBJ1-1, the full variable domain is GAGVSQSPRYKVAKRGQDVALRCDPISGHVSLFWYQQALGQGPEFLTYFQNEAQLDKSGLPSDRFFAERPEGSVSTLKIQRTQQEDSAVYLCASSGRGQTEAFFGQGTRLTVV.

The chain combines TRBV13 with TRBJ2-1; 7 nucleotides match TRBD2. This CDR3 has 15 residues. Looked up from germline, CDR1 is PRHDT and CDR2 is FYEKMQ (reference sequence). Trimming took 5 bases from V and 2 from J; bases not matched to a gene: 6. The CDR3 here is CASSAATSTYNEQFF. The CDR3 DNA sequence: TGTGCCAGCAGCGCTGCGACTAGCACCTACAATGAGCAGTTCTTC.

The CDR3 DNA sequence: TGTGCCAGTAGTGACGGGGGCACAGATACGCAGTATTTT. Translation: CASSDGGTDTQYF. V and J are TRBV19 and TRBJ2-3; a weak D match, TRBD2 (5 bases). Trimming removed 5 bases at V and 1 base at J, with 7 bases between. The V gene's germline CDR1 is LNHDA and CDR2 SQIVND (reference sequence). The CDR3 is 13 amino acids.

This clone appeared a few times. The gene calls are TRBV2 and TRBJ2-5, with 7 bases matching TRBD2. Germline CDR1 SNHLY, CDR2 FYNNEI. There are 11 residues in the CDR3. The V gene end was trimmed by 7 bases and the J gene end by 5 bases; junction bases not matched to a gene: 1. CDR3 sequence reads: CASIGGETQYF. The CDR3 region has the DNA TGTGCCAGCATCGGGGGGGAGACCCAGTACTTC. Full variable domain (missing parts from reference TRBV2 and TRBJ2-5): EPEVTQTPSHQVTQMGQEVILRCVPISNHLYFYWYRQILGQKVEFLVSFYNNEISEKSEIFDDQFSVERPDGSNFTLKIRSTKLEDSAMYFCASIGGETQYFGPGTRLLVL.

CDR3 residues: CASSLQSYNQPQHF. The CDR3 nucleotides read TGTGCCAGCAGTCTACAGTCGTACAATCAGCCCCAGCATTTT. The rearrangement links TRBV7-9 to TRBJ1-5; D gene uncertain. The CDR3 runs to 14 residues. The V end lost 6 bases, the J end lost 3 bases, and 12 bases lay between the germline ends. The germline V gene has CDR1 SEHNR and CDR2 FQNEAQ (reference sequence).

This clone occurred once. V usage is TRBV7-3 and J usage is TRBJ2-1; D possibly corresponds to TRBD2 (5 bases). The germline V gene has CDR1 SGHTA and CDR2 FQGTGA. Between the trimmed V and J ends, which lost 3 bases and 0 bases, there was a span of 21 bases. This CDR3 has 19 residues. The CDR3 nucleotides read TGTGCCAGCAGCTTTAAGGAGAAAACTAGAAGTAGCTCCTACAATGAGCAGTTCTTC. Translated, it gives CASSFKEKTRSSSYNEQFF.